This T cell receptor beta chain originates from a study of blood T cell repertoires in COVID-19. Study-wide context: Sources were T cells, B-cell-depleted T cells, or PBMCs; the material itself was cDNA or gDNA.

Source study methods: Amplification with reference gene primers provided the estimates of nucleated cell counts. Assay: immunoSEQ multiplex PCR; the TCRdb copy retains only in-frame clones and omits some. The D gene and trimming were derived from the DNA, and the V and J assignments and clone size from that table. The profile covers about 210,000 clones, with approximately 88% appearing a single time and roughly 2.3% taken by the ten largest. Germline V gene data show CDR1 as SNHLY and CDR2 as FYNNEI. The CDR3 consists of 15 residues. V lost 8 bases, J lost 0 bases, and 5 bases stayed unmatched. This study enrolled people aged about 18 to 100 from approximately 24 US geographic areas. The study assigned cohorts using participant-reported clinical history.

The source of this sequence is a woman aged 35 to 49 with acute COVID-19. The genes are TRBV2 and TRBJ1-4; 8 bases line up with TRBD1. Sequenced: PBMCs or T cells enriched from blood (not recorded which). The CDR3 here is CASRTGLATNEKLFF. CDR3 sequence (DNA): TGTGCCAGCCGGACAGGGCTCGCAACTAATGAAAAACTGTTTTTT. The full variable domain, rest sourced from reference TRBV2 and TRBJ1-4, is EPEVTQTPSHQVTQMGQEVILRCVPISNHLYFYWYRQILGQKVEFLVSFYNNEISEKSEIFDDQFSVERPDGSNFTLKIRSTKLEDSAMYFCASRTGLATNEKLFFGSGTQLSVL.